Here is one T cell receptor (beta chain) with its context. No antigen is known for it. There are no base qualities to consult, and no much larger clone falls within one base. Its CDR3 holds 15 amino acids, cysteine through phenylalanine. The CDR3 DNA has 45 bases and is translated from base 1. Via the germline V gene, CDR1 is MNHEY and CDR2 SVGAGI. V trim: 2 bases; J trim: 0 bases; unmatched bases: 0. This sample is drawn from a study of T cell responses to AZD1222 COVID-19 vaccine (TCRdb year 2021). Study-level background: AZD1222 recipients given second doses at about 4 weeks or at about 12 weeks were pooled, since spike-specific TCR depth and breadth were not found to differ between the two schedules. A total of over 230 trial participants underwent TCR sequencing, of whom about 210 received two doses of AZD1222 and about 25 received two doses of the MenACWY control vaccine. Trial participants were enrolled into age subgroups of 18-55, 56-69 and 70-plus years, which contained 148, 28 and 57 TCR-sequenced participants, respectively.

The CDR3 regions of human TCRbeta chains were analyzed by immunosequencing. In the authors' own workflow: Repertoire TCRs were matched against a reference library of SARS-CoV-2-specific TCRs generated with the MIRA antigen-specificity platform. Breadth was defined as the fraction of unique TCRs that were SARS-CoV-2-associated. Depth was defined as the fraction of total T cells that were SARS-CoV-2-associated. Each spike-specific TCR was assigned to its reactive spike region and to a CD4 or CD8 class using the MIRA data. Log10-transformed breadth and depth values were compared by one-way ANOVA with Sidak's multiple comparisons tests. In TCRdb, the immuneACCESS table is reduced to in-frame sequences with V and J assigned. These tables do not hold every clone; where another copy was compared, an unresolved V gene accounts for under half, and the others remain unexplained. V and J calls and clone size are given by that table; D and trimming were obtained from the DNA. The sample yields 95,000 to 110,000 clones; over 80% were counted once. Around 9% of the sample comes from the top ten.

Overall study outcomes, separate from this receptor: Nearly half of unique spike-specific TCRs reportedly recognized epitopes outside regions mutated in the B.1.351 and B.1.1.7 variants. Participants were mostly white British, with more females than males. The authors suggested clonal diversity may have been underestimated. Conclusions about previously exposed vaccinees are limited because only six or seven AZD1222 recipients were SARS-CoV-2 seropositive at baseline. After two AZD1222 doses, spike-specific TCR breadth and depth were significantly higher than at day 0 and than in MenACWY recipients. Because no day 14 peak-response samples were available, the repertoires could be characterized only after the peak T cell response. The vaccine-associated CD4 TCRs covered the entire spike protein, and the dominant responses fell in regions 160-218 and 743-854. The 56-69-year group was small, and its depth increase did not reach significance, likely because of low power.

The intended sense of this specimen's time point label: baseline before first vaccination. The vaccinee samples were drawn from two UK trials, COV001 and COV002, one of which was a single-blind randomized controlled phase 2/3 trial testing AZD1222 (ChAdOx1 nCoV-19) in healthy adults. Trial participant PBMC samples were collected at day 0 and day 28 after the second dose for TCRbeta chain sequencing. The chain couples TRBV6-5 to TRBJ1-5; TRBD1 lines up with 8 middle nucleotides. Sample: peripheral blood, taken on day 0 of AZD1222 vaccination. The receptor was isolated from an adult in good health. Here the CDR3 is given as CASSYGQGSNQPQHF. The DNA sequence follows: TGTGCCAGCAGTTACGGACAGGGTAGCAATCAGCCCCAGCATTTT.